The 25 T cell receptor beta chains below were found in one sample sequenced in a study of CD8 T cells in Susac syndrome. With random hexamers, 0.5 to 1 ug RNA was reverse transcribed. TCRdb processed the immunoSEQ multiplex PCR reads anew with MiXCR; each CDR3 protein has one entry. This sample has about 100,000 distinct CDR3 sequences; roughly 91% occur once, and the top ten carry around 0.34%. The sequenced sample was CD8+ T cells from PBMCs. The receptors here all came from a human donor in good health.

This chain links TRBV6-1 with TRBJ2-7, with no clear D. Trimming stripped 1 base from V and 2 bases from J, with 9 bases between. CDR3 size: 14 residues. CDR1 and CDR2 (germline): MNHNS, SASEGT. The CDR3 DNA reads TGTGCCAGCAGTGAAGACAGATTGACCTACGAGCAGTACTTC. It encodes CASSEDRLTYEQYF.

CDR3 coding DNA: TGTGCCAGCAGCAGGGACAGGGGCTTTTCACCCCTCCACTTT. Protein: CASSRDRGFSPLHF. V usage is TRBV7-6 and J usage is TRBJ1-6; 10 bases line up with TRBD1. The V and J ends lost 5 bases and 9 bases, in that order; junction bases with no gene match: 4. The CDR3 sequence is 14 residues long. Germline V lookup: CDR1 SGHVS, CDR2 FNYEAQ.

The chain employs TRBV9 and TRBJ2-1; TRBD2 matches 8 bases. CDR1 SGDLS and CDR2 YYNGEE come from the germline V gene. The CDR3 runs 15 residues. V dropped 3 bases and J dropped 8; count of bases not matched to a gene: 10. In DNA, the CDR3 is TGTGCCAGCAGCGCCATAGCGGGGCCCTTCGATGAGCAGTTCTTC. It is translated as CASSAIAGPFDEQFF.

Remarks on this clonotype: At one end, the junction sequence differs from germline, possibly due to a read error. The rearrangement joins TRBV29-1 to TRBJ2-7; tentative D call: TRBD2 (6 bases). This CDR3 is built from 13 residues. CDR1 is SQVTM, CDR2 ANQGSEA, per germline. CDR3 sequence (DNA): TGCAGCGTCAGAACGGGGGAGGTCTACGAGCGGTACTTC. Its protein product is CSVRTGEVYERYF.

The chain has TRBV20-1 and TRBJ2-1, with 9 bases aligning to TRBD2. The CDR3 totals 16 residues. The germline V gene has CDR1 DFQATT and CDR2 SNEGSKA (reference sequence). Trimming at V came to 6 bases and at J to 2 bases, leaving 11 bases not matched to a gene. The CDR3 protein is CSAGTSRVGTYNEQFF. CDR3 in DNA: TGCAGTGCAGGGACTAGCCGTGTGGGAACCTACAATGAGCAGTTCTTC.

This chain connects TRBV6-1 to TRBJ2-3; D might be TRBD2 (6 bases). CDR1 MNHNS and CDR2 SASEGT come from the germline V gene. Trimming cost V 6 bases and J 1 base, with 14 bases left between them. The CDR3 consists of 15 residues. CDR3 in DNA: TGTGCCAGCAGGGGCTGGGACTGGGGCACAGATACGCAGTATTTT. As protein: CASRGWDWGTDTQYF.

Only a few counts were recorded for this clonotype. V usage is TRBV12-3 or TRBV12-4 and J usage is TRBJ2-7; no definite D call. The CDR3 runs 15 residues. The V gene lost 3 bases and the J gene lost 3 bases, with 15 bases spanning the gap. CDR3: CASSFVFGNYYEQYF. The CDR3 coding sequence is TGTGCCAGCAGTTTTGTGTTCGGCAATTACTACGAGCAGTACTTC.

This clonotype has a single count. This chain joins TRBV10-3 and TRBJ2-7, with TRBD1 identical over 9 bases. The CDR3 spans 15 residues. V gave up 3 bases and J gave up 3 bases; unmatched junction bases: 6. The germline V gene encodes CDR1 ENHRY and CDR2 SYGVKD. The DNA for the CDR3 is TGTGCCATCAGTGAAAGCCGACAGGGGGACTACGAGCAGTACTTC. The encoded protein is CAISESRQGDYEQYF.

The V call is TRBV6-5, the J call TRBJ1-1; no clear D. Germline V gene lookup returns CDR1 MNHEY and CDR2 SVGAGI. This CDR3 comprises 12 residues. Between the trimmed V and J ends, which lost 3 bases and 6 bases, there was a span of 8 bases. CDR3 DNA sequence: TGTGCCAGCAGTTATGGAGGTGCTGAAGCTTTCTTT. Protein: CASSYGGAEAFF.

The chain links TRBV5-4 to TRBJ2-5; D gene ambiguous. The length of the CDR3 is 13 residues. Looked up from germline, CDR1 is SGHNT and CDR2 is YYREEE (reference sequence). V shed 2 bases and J shed 3 bases, with 8 bases lying between them. DNA for the CDR3: TGTGCCAGCAGCTTCCGTCTGGAAGAGACCCAGTACTTC. Translated, it gives CASSFRLEETQYF.

The V gene is TRBV15, the J gene TRBJ2-1; D may be TRBD1 (6 bases). In germline, CDR1 is LNHNV, CDR2 YYDKDF (reference sequence). The V end was cut by 5 bases, the J end by 8 bases, with 16 bases between. This CDR3 is 14 amino acids long. CDR3 coding DNA: TGTGCCACCAGCGACAGGACAACATTCCATGAGCAGTTCTTC. Translating it yields CATSDRTTFHEQFF.

This sequence joins TRBV3-1 and TRBJ1-5, with D unclear. Germline V lookup: CDR1 LGHDT, CDR2 YNNKEL (reference sequence). The length of the CDR3 is 15 residues. V was trimmed by 4 bases and J by 2 bases, leaving 12 bases between them. CDR3 in amino acids: CASSPDPGGNQPQHF. DNA for the CDR3: TGTGCCAGCAGCCCAGACCCCGGGGGCAATCAGCCCCAGCATTTT.

The chain carries TRBV7-6 and TRBJ2-3, with 8 bases identical to TRBD1. The CDR3 sequence is 16 residues long. With V trimmed by 5 bases and J by 0 bases, 7 bases remained unmatched. Germline lookup yields CDR1 SGHVS and CDR2 FNYEAQ. CDR3 in DNA: TGTGCCAGCAGCCCATACAGGGGGAAGAGCACAGATACGCAGTATTTT. Translated, it gives CASSPYRGKSTDTQYF.

The gene calls are TRBV6-2 or TRBV6-3 and TRBJ2-1, with D possibly TRBD2 on 5 matching bases. The CDR3 extends over 13 amino acids. CDR1 is MNHEY and CDR2 is SVGEGT in the germline V gene. Trimming removed 7 bases at V and 5 bases at J, with 12 bases between. Here the CDR3 DNA reads TGTGCCAGCAACTCACTAGGTCACAATGAGCAGTTCTTC. It encodes CASNSLGHNEQFF.

The V gene is TRBV28, the J gene TRBJ2-5; 11 bases map to TRBD2. Germline V gives CDR1 MDHEN, CDR2 SYDVKM. The length of the CDR3 is 15 residues. The junction had 7 bases not matched to a gene; V was cut back by 5 bases and J by 5 bases. CDR3 loop: CASSKGLADWETQYF. CDR3 DNA sequence: TGTGCCAGCAGTAAGGGACTAGCGGATTGGGAGACCCAGTACTTC.

DNA for the CDR3: TGTGCCAGCAGTGACGGGGGTGGGGAGCAGTACTTC. It encodes CASSDGGGEQYF. The rearrangement uses TRBV6-4 and TRBJ2-7; D is perhaps TRBD1 or TRBD2 (5 bases each). With 2 bases removed from V and 7 bases from J, the gap between germline ends came to 9 bases. The CDR3 sequence is 12 residues long. The germline V gene has CDR1 MRHNA and CDR2 SNTAGT.

The chain combines TRBV2 with TRBJ2-1; the match to TRBD2 covers 10 bases. Germline assignment: CDR1 SNHLY and CDR2 FYNNEI. This CDR3 spans 14 amino acids. Trimming took 4 bases from V and 4 from J; bases not matched to a gene: 1. The CDR3 is CASSGLAGYNEQFF. Here the CDR3 DNA reads TGTGCCAGCAGTGGACTAGCGGGTTACAATGAGCAGTTCTTC.

The DNA of the CDR3 is TGTGCCAGCAGCCAAGGGACAGGGGGTTTCCTCTCCTCTGGAAACACCATATATTTT. Its translation is CASSQGTGGFLSSGNTIYF. This chain uses TRBV3-1 with TRBJ1-3; 10 bases fit TRBD1. Germline CDR1 reads LGHDT; CDR2 reads YNNKEL (reference sequence). The CDR3 spans 19 residues. Germline trimming cut 1 base from V and 0 bases from J; bases unmatched to any gene: 9.

V gene TRBV20-1 combines with J gene TRBJ1-1; D remains ambiguous. V lost 3 bases, J lost 4 bases, and 12 bases lay in between. CDR3 length equals 13 residues. Germline lookup yields CDR1 DFQATT and CDR2 SNEGSKA (reference sequence). CDR3 protein: CSASRTEPTEAFF. The CDR3 region has the DNA TGCAGTGCTAGTCGAACAGAACCCACTGAAGCTTTCTTT.

The V and J genes are TRBV30 and TRBJ2-7; 7 nucleotides line up with TRBD1. The length of the CDR3 is 15 residues. After removal of 3 bases from V and 0 bases from J, the junction contained 8 bases not matched to a gene. Germline values: CDR1 GTSNPN, CDR2 SVGIG (reference sequence). This CDR3 reads CAWRRDSGSSYEQYF. The CDR3 DNA reads TGTGCCTGGAGGAGGGACAGTGGGAGCTCCTACGAGCAGTACTTC.

The chain links TRBV23-1 to TRBJ1-1, with D uncertain. TRBV23-1 is designated an ORF whose function remains uncertain. The CDR3 is 15 residues long. Trimming took off 4 bases at V and 1 base at J, with 13 bases between the two ends. For the CDR3, the DNA is TGCGCCAGCAGTCTTTGCAGGTCGGGGAACACTGAAGCTTTCTTT. This encodes CASSLCRSGNTEAFF.

The chain uses TRBV4-1 and TRBJ2-1; D not certain. The V gene's germline CDR1 is MGHRA and CDR2 YSYEKL. V dropped 0 bases and J dropped 3 bases, with 6 bases sitting between them. This CDR3 has 14 residues. This CDR3 is CASSQESLYNEQFF. The CDR3 nucleotides read TGCGCCAGCAGCCAAGAATCCCTCTACAATGAGCAGTTCTTC.

This clonotype was seen only a few times. This rearrangement joins TRBV11-2 to TRBJ2-7; D gene unclear. Germline values: CDR1 SGHAT, CDR2 FQNNGV. CDR3 length: 10 residues. Trimming pared 8 bases from V and 4 bases from J, leaving 6 bases between. The CDR3 sequence is CASGGYEQYF. CDR3 in DNA: TGTGCCAGCGGCGGTTACGAGCAGTACTTC. The variable domain in full, completed from reference TRBV11-2 and TRBJ2-7, reads EAGVAQSPRYKIIEKRQSVAFWCNPISGHATLYWYQQILGQGPKLLIQFQNNGVVDDSQLPKDRFSAERLKGVDSTLKIQPAKLEDSAVYLCASGGYEQYFGPGTRLTVT.

This clonotype came up once. This chain links TRBV25-1 with TRBJ1-6; D is unresolved. The length of the CDR3 is 14 residues. V lost 6 bases, J lost 4 bases, and 10 bases lay in between. CDR1 and CDR2 (germline): MGHDK, SYGVNS. CDR3 nucleotide sequence: TGTGCCAGCAGGTCCCTCGGGTATAATTCACCCCTCCACTTT. Its protein is CASRSLGYNSPLHF.

The chain couples TRBV9 to TRBJ2-7, with D hard to call. The CDR3 contains 13 residues. Germline V gene lookup returns CDR1 SGDLS and CDR2 YYNGEE. The V end lost 0 bases, the J end lost 0 bases, and 4 bases lay between the germline ends. The CDR3 region is CASSVEDSYEQYF. DNA of the CDR3: TGTGCCAGCAGCGTAGAGGACTCCTACGAGCAGTACTTC.